Following are 7 T cell receptor beta chains from one sample sequenced in a study of siplizumab effects on memory and regulatory T cells. Profiled with immunoSEQ multiplex PCR; TCRdb holds only in-frame clones, not every one. Of tens of thousands of clones in the sample, about 94% were seen once. The material sequenced was non-Treg CD4+ T cells sorted from blood. These receptors came from a human donor in good health.

This chain connects TRBV30 to TRBJ1-2, with 12 positions matching TRBD1. After removal of 4 bases from V and 10 bases from J, the junction contained 10 bases not matched to a gene. CDR3 length: 14 amino acids. Per germline, CDR1 GTSNPN and CDR2 SVGIG (reference sequence). This CDR3 is CAWNPRGTGGFYTF. CDR3 nucleotide sequence: TGTGCCTGGAATCCCCGGGGGACAGGGGGCTTCTACACCTTC.

This chain links TRBV19 with TRBJ2-7; 8 bases fit TRBD1. The germline V gene encodes CDR1 LNHDA and CDR2 SQIVND (reference sequence). V lost 5 bases to trimming and J lost 5 bases; unmatched junction nucleotides: 8. This CDR3 comprises 14 residues. In nucleotides, the CDR3 is TGTGCCAGTAGTCCGCGACAGGGGACGGACGAGCAGTACTTC. It is translated as CASSPRQGTDEQYF.

The chain links TRBV11-1 to TRBJ2-3; D is undetermined. Germline loops: CDR1 SGHAT, CDR2 FQDESV (reference sequence). Deletions cut 5 bases from V and 0 bases from J, with 9 bases between. The CDR3 runs to 14 residues. CDR3 sequence: CASSLHPSTDTQYF. The CDR3 DNA reads TGTGCCAGCAGCCTACATCCTAGCACAGATACGCAGTATTTT.

The chain joins TRBV2 to TRBJ2-7, with 7 bases lining up with TRBD1. Trimming took 2 bases from V and 9 from J; bases not matched to a gene: 13. This CDR3 has 15 amino acids. Germline V gene sequence: CDR1 SNHLY, CDR2 FYNNEI. The CDR3 nucleotides read TGTGCCAGCAGTGAACGTCCGGGACAGCTCTCCGCGCAGTACTTC. This codes for CASSERPGQLSAQYF.

The V and J genes are TRBV29-1 and TRBJ1-1; D may be TRBD1 (6 bases). This CDR3 region has 13 residues. Germline V lookup: CDR1 SQVTM, CDR2 ANQGSEA. With 7 bases removed from V and 4 bases from J, the gap between germline ends came to 16 bases. Here the CDR3 reads CSGKGGASTEAFF. CDR3 DNA: TGCAGCGGTAAGGGGGGGGCTAGCACTGAAGCTTTCTTT.

The gene calls are TRBV7-6 and TRBJ1-1; D not resolved. Germline values: CDR1 SGHVS, CDR2 FNYEAQ. The CDR3 sequence is 15 residues long. V was shortened by 2 bases and J by 0 bases, with 10 bases between the two germline ends. CDR3 amino acids: CASSLNSRVNTEAFF. The CDR3 nucleotides are TGTGCCAGCAGCTTAAATAGCCGGGTGAACACTGAAGCTTTCTTT.

The chain joins TRBV5-1 to TRBJ2-7; 10 bases line up with TRBD1. This CDR3 comprises 15 residues. J lost 3 bases, V lost 5 bases, and 8 bases had no gene match. From germline, CDR1 is SGHRS and CDR2 YFSETQ. The CDR3 region is CASRTGTGVYYEQYF. The CDR3 DNA sequence: TGCGCCAGCAGGACCGGGACAGGGGTCTACTACGAGCAGTACTTC.